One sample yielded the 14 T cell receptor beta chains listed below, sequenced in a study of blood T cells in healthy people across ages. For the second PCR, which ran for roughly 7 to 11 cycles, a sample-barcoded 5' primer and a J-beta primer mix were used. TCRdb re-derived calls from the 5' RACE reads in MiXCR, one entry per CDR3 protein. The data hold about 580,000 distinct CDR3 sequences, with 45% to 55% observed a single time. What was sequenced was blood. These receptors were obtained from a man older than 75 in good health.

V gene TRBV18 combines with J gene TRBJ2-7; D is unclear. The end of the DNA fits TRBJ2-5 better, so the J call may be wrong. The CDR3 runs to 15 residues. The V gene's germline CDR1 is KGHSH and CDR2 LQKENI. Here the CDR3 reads CASSPLEQTQETQYF. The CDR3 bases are TGTGCCAGCTCACCACTCGAGCAGACCCAAGAGACCCAGTACTTC.

The CDR3 here is CASKGPRGRPGELFF. CDR3 nucleotide sequence: TGTGCCAGCAAGGGCCCCCGGGGCCGGCCCGGGGAGCTGTTTTTT. This sequence joins TRBV2 and TRBJ2-2, with D possibly called TRBD1 or TRBD2 (5 bases each). Trimming removed 7 bases at V and 6 bases at J, with 18 bases between. Germline V gene lookup returns CDR1 SNHLY and CDR2 FYNNEI. The CDR3 contains 15 residues.

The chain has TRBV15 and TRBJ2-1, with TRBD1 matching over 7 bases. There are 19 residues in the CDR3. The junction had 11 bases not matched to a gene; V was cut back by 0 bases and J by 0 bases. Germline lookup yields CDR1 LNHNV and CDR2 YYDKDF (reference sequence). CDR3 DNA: TGTGCCACCAGCAGAGATAGGGACAGACCGTCTAGCTCCTACAATGAGCAGTTCTTC. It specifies CATSRDRDRPSSSYNEQFF.

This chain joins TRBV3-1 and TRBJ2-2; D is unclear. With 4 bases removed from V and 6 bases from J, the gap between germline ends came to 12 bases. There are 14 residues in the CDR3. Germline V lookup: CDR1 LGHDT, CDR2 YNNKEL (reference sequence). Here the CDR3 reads CASSPPLGSGELFF. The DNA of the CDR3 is TGTGCCAGCAGCCCACCCTTGGGATCCGGGGAGCTGTTTTTT.

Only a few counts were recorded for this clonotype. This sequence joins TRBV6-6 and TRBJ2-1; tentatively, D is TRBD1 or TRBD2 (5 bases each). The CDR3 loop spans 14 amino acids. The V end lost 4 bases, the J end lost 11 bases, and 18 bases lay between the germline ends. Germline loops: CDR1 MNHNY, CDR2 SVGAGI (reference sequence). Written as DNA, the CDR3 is TGTGCCAGCAGTTCCGGGACCCCCCTAAAAAAGCAGTTCTTC. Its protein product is CASSSGTPLKKQFF.

The CDR3: CSARDVGWGRGDEQYF. Written as DNA, the CDR3 is TGCAGTGCTAGAGATGTGGGGTGGGGTCGGGGGGATGAGCAGTACTTC. V gene TRBV20-1 combines with J gene TRBJ2-5, with 7 bases identical to TRBD2. V lost 0 bases to trimming and J lost 11 bases; unmatched junction nucleotides: 18. Germline V gives CDR1 DFQATT, CDR2 SNEGSKA (reference sequence). The CDR3 extends over 16 amino acids.

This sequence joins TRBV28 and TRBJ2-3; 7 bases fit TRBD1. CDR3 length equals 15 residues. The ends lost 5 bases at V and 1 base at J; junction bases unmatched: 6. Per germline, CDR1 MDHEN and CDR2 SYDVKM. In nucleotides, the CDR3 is TGTGCCAGCAGTGTGACAGGGCGAGGCACAGATACGCAGTATTTT. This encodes CASSVTGRGTDTQYF.

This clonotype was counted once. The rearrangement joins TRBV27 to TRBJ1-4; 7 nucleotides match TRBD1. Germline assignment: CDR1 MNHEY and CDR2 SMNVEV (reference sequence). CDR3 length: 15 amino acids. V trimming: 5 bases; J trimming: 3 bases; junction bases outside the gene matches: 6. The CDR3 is CASSVGTAANEKLFF. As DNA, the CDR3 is TGTGCCAGCAGTGTGGGGACAGCGGCTAATGAAAAACTGTTTTTT.

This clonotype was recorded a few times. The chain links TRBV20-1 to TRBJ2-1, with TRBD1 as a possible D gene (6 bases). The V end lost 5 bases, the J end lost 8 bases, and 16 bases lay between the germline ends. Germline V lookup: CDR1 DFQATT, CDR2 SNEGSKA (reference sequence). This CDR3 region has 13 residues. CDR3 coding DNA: TGCAGTGCTGGCGAGGGGACAATCCATGAGCAGTTCTTC. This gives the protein CSAGEGTIHEQFF.

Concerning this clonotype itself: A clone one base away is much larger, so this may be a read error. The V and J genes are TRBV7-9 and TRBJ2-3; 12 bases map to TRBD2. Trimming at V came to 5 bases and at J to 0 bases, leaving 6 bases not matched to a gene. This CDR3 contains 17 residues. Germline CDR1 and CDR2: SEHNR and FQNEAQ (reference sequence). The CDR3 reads CASSLPGTSGSTDTQYF. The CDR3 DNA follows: TGTGCCAGCAGCCTCCCCGGGACTAGCGGGAGCACAGATACGCAGTATTTT.

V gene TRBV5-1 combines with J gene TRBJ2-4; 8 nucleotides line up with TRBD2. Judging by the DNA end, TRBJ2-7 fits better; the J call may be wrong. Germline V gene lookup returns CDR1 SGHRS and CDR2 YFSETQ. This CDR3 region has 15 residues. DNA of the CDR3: TGCGCCAGCAGCTTGGTGGGACTAGGGGTCGACGAGCAGTACTTC. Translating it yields CASSLVGLGVDEQYF.

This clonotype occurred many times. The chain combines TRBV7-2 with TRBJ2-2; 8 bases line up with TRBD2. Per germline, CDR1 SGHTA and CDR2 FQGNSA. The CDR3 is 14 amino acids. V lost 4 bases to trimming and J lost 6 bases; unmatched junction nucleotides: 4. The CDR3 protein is CASSSGAGAGELFF. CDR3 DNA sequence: TGTGCCAGCAGCTCGGGAGCGGGAGCCGGGGAGCTGTTTTTT.

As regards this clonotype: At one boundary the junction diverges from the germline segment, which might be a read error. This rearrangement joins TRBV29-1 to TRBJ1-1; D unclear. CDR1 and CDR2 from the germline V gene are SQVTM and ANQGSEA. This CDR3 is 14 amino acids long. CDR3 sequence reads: CNVERGTVPTEAFF. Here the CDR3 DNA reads TGCAACGTTGAACGAGGAACAGTACCCACTGAAGCTTTCTTT.

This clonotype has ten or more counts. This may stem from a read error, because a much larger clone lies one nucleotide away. The CDR3 protein is CSVVGVGHQENEQFF. DNA for the CDR3: TGCAGCGTTGTAGGAGTAGGACACCAAGAGAATGAGCAGTTCTTC. The gene calls are TRBV29-1 and TRBJ2-1, with D possibly matching TRBD1 (5 bases). There are 15 residues in the CDR3. Between the trimmed V and J ends, which lost 4 bases and 7 bases, there was a span of 20 bases. In germline, CDR1 is SQVTM, CDR2 ANQGSEA.